One sample yielded the 3 T cell receptor beta chains listed below, sequenced in a study of cytomegalovirus exposure and HLA in healthy donors. The PCR was carried out with 60 Vbeta primers and 13 Jbeta primers. Assay: immunoSEQ multiplex PCR; the TCRdb copy retains only in-frame clones and omits some. This table has 110,000 or so clones, around four fifths appearing once. Sequencing was carried out using PBMCs. The receptors originated from a woman between 45 and 60 years old in good health and CMV-seropositive.

V usage is TRBV7-6 and J usage is TRBJ2-1; D is undetermined. This CDR3 has 12 residues. Per germline, CDR1 SGHVS and CDR2 FNYEAQ. The germline V and J ends were trimmed by 3 bases and 7 bases, with 7 bases remaining between them. The CDR3 loop reads CASSLVLNEQFF. The CDR3 bases are TGTGCCAGCAGCTTGGTACTGAATGAGCAGTTCTTC.

Comment on this clone: A junction end diverges from the germline sequence, so it may reflect a read error. The chain combines TRBV2 with TRBJ2-6; 7 nucleotides match TRBD2. This CDR3 spans 17 amino acids. Germline CDR1 and CDR2: SNHLY and FYNNEI. CDR3 protein: CASTPDPGGSGANGLTF. CDR3 DNA sequence: TGTGCCAGCACCCCCGACCCGGGAGGATCTGGGGCCAACGGCCTGACTTTC.

V is TRBV6-6 and J is TRBJ2-7; the D gene is possibly TRBD2 (5 bases). This CDR3 comprises 15 residues. The germline V gene encodes CDR1 MNHNY and CDR2 SVGAGI (reference sequence). The germline V and J ends were trimmed by 2 bases and 3 bases, with 14 bases remaining between them. The CDR3 spells CASSYAGTQFYEQYF. The CDR3 nucleotides read TGTGCCAGCAGTTACGCGGGTACACAATTCTACGAGCAGTACTTC.